This T cell receptor beta chain was retrieved from a study of OX40 agonist ivuxolimab in advanced cancers. Study-wide context: Three patients, one with hepatocellular carcinoma and two with cutaneous melanoma, achieved partial responses.

Only one count was recorded for this clone. This CDR3 is 16 amino acids long. The germline V and J ends were trimmed by 6 bases and 0 bases, with 18 bases remaining between them. The germline V gene has CDR1 MNHEY and CDR2 SMNVEV (reference sequence). This table comes from immunoSEQ multiplex PCR, and its TCRdb copy is limited to in-frame clones, with some not included. This table has approximately 86,000 clones, 92% appearing once. The rearrangement uses TRBV27 and TRBJ2-7; D ambiguous. The source of this sequence is an adult with an advanced solid tumor such as melanoma, head and neck, liver or kidney cancer. The material sequenced was CD4+ or CD8+ T cells sorted from blood, taken in a trial of the OX40 agonist ivuxolimab. CDR3 residues: CASSPYLDGSSYEQYF. CDR3 DNA sequence: TGTGCCAGCAGCCCTTATCTGGATGGAAGCTCCTACGAGCAGTACTTC.